Listed below are T cell receptor beta chains from one sample, sequenced in a study of OX40 agonist ivuxolimab in advanced cancers. Sequencing used immunoSEQ multiplex PCR; TCRdb keeps in-frame clones, though not all of them. The sample has about 63,000 clones, 89% seen once. The sample consisted of CD4+ or CD8+ T cells sorted from blood, taken in a trial of the OX40 agonist ivuxolimab. These receptors came from an adult with an advanced solid tumor such as melanoma, head and neck, liver or kidney cancer. The CDR3 runs from the conserved cysteine through the conserved F or W. A D gene is named only where the DNA matches it firmly. Not all rows give a size; the values are once, few, many and, for expanded clones, a class.

V	J	size	D	CDR3	DNA
TRBV9	TRBJ2-1	-	TRBD2	CASSAPSGRPGNEQFF	TGTGCCAGCAGCGCTCCCAGCGGGAGGCCAGGTAATGAGCAGTTCTTC
TRBV27	TRBJ1-5	-	-	CASSTNRIWPQHF	TGTGCCAGCAGTACTAACCGGATATGGCCCCAGCATTTT
TRBV5-4	TRBJ2-3	-	TRBD2	CASSFGAAGATDTQYF	TGTGCCAGCAGCTTCGGGGCAGCGGGAGCCACAGATACGCAGTATTTT
TRBV6-1	TRBJ2-4	-	-	CASSDLDREGNIQYF	TGTGCCAGCAGTGACCTGGACAGGGAGGGGAACATTCAGTACTTC
TRBV18	TRBJ1-4	-	-	CASSDRNEKLFF	TGTGCCAGCTCAGACAGGAATGAAAAACTGTTTTTT
TRBV11-2	TRBJ1-2	-	TRBD1	CASSWENRGVGYTF	TGTGCCAGCAGCTGGGAGAACAGGGGGGTTGGCTACACCTTC
TRBV6-1	TRBJ2-7	-	TRBD1	CASSPRDRGHEQYF	TGTGCCAGCAGTCCCCGGGACAGGGGGCACGAGCAGTACTTC
TRBV6-1	TRBJ2-7	-	-	CASSDLRVSYEQYF	TGTGCCAGCAGTGACCTCAGGGTTTCCTACGAGCAGTACTTC
TRBV19	TRBJ2-7	-	TRBD2	CASSLTGGLASEQYF	TGTGCCAGTAGTCTAACCGGGGGACTAGCGAGCGAGCAGTACTTC
TRBV27	TRBJ2-1	-	TRBD2	CASKLAGGSYNEQFF	TGTGCCAGCAAGCTAGCGGGAGGCTCCTACAATGAGCAGTTCTTC
TRBV7-9	TRBJ2-7	-	TRBD1	CASSPRDRGRYEQYF	TGTGCCAGCAGCCCCCGGGACAGGGGGCGCTACGAGCAGTACTTC
TRBV27	TRBJ1-1	-	-	CASSLGLNTEAFF	TGTGCCAGCAGTTTAGGGTTGAACACTGAAGCTTTCTTT
TRBV6-5	TRBJ2-7	once	-	CASTRSAYEQYF	TGTGCCAGCACCCGGAGCGCCTACGAGCAGTACTTC
TRBV7-8	TRBJ2-1	-	TRBD2	CASTWGSGNYNEQFF	TGTGCCAGCACCTGGGGGAGCGGGAACTACAATGAGCAGTTCTTC
TRBV7-9	TRBJ2-7	-	TRBD1	CASSDRAPGQYSYEQYF	TGTGCCAGCAGCGATAGAGCCCCGGGACAGTATTCCTACGAGCAGTACTTC
TRBV2	TRBJ1-2	-	-	CASRDPMGGGYTF	TGTGCCAGCAGGGACCCGATGGGAGGTGGCTACACCTTC
TRBV6-1	TRBJ2-6	-	TRBD1	CASSQGSSGANVLTF	TGTGCCAGCTCACAGGGGAGCTCTGGGGCCAACGTCCTGACTTTC
TRBV15	TRBJ2-1	-	-	CATSRGDWEDEQFF	TGTGCCACCAGCAGAGGGGATTGGGAAGATGAGCAGTTCTTC
TRBV4-1	TRBJ2-7	-	-	CASSPQISSYEQYF	TGCGCCAGCAGCCCCCAGATAAGCTCCTACGAGCAGTACTTC
TRBV28	TRBJ1-1	-	TRBD1	CASTLTGIFPEAFF	TGTGCCAGCACCCTGACAGGGATATTCCCTGAAGCTTTCTTT
TRBV13	TRBJ1-4	-	TRBD1	CASSLRQGYEKLFF	TGTGCCAGCAGCTTGAGACAGGGTTACGAAAAACTGTTTTTT
TRBV7-9	TRBJ1-4	-	TRBD1	CASSLSGGEGEKLFF	TGTGCCAGCAGCTTATCAGGGGGCGAGGGAGAAAAACTGTTTTTT
TRBV2	TRBJ2-2	-	-	CASSGTPKTNTGELFF	TGTGCCAGCAGCGGGACACCTAAAACGAACACCGGGGAGCTGTTTTTT
TRBV5-4	TRBJ2-7	-	TRBD2	CASSDLAGGLEYEQYF	TGTGCCAGCAGCGACTTGGCGGGGGGGCTCGAATACGAGCAGTACTTC
TRBV7-9	TRBJ1-2	once	TRBD1	CASSLGQGESYGYTF	TGTGCCAGCAGCTTAGGACAGGGTGAGAGCTATGGCTACACCTTC
TRBV27	TRBJ2-5	-	-	CASSPKDPNAETQYF	TGTGCCAGCAGTCCAAAGGACCCCAACGCGGAGACCCAGTACTTC
TRBV6-5	TRBJ1-3	-	-	CASRPEGGSGNTIYF	TGTGCCAGCAGACCGGAGGGAGGGTCTGGAAACACCATATATTTT
TRBV30	TRBJ2-7	-	-	CAWTHRAAGYEQYF	TGTGCCTGGACCCACAGGGCGGCCGGGTACGAGCAGTACTTC
TRBV28	TRBJ2-1	-	-	CASSDNEQFF	TGTGCCAGCAGTGACAATGAGCAGTTCTTC
TRBV19	TRBJ2-1	-	-	CASSMNAQNEQFF	TGTGCCAGTAGTATGAACGCCCAAAATGAGCAGTTCTTC
TRBV6-1	TRBJ1-5	-	TRBD1	CASSVGQNSNQPQHF	TGTGCCAGCAGTGTGGGACAGAATAGCAATCAGCCCCAGCATTTT
TRBV11-1	TRBJ2-1	-	-	CASSLASAEQFF	TGTGCCAGCAGCTTAGCGTCGGCCGAGCAGTTCTTC
TRBV29-1	TRBJ1-2	-	-	CSVVDSGIGYTF	TGCAGCGTTGTGGACAGTGGAATTGGCTACACCTTC